The source of this TCR beta chain is a study of T cells in Graves' hyperthyroidism and ophthalmopathy. V was shortened by 2 bases and J by 7 bases, with 3 bases between the two germline ends. From germline, CDR1 is SGDLS and CDR2 YYNGEE. This CDR3 contains 11 residues. Template material for amplifying TCR beta CDR3 regions consisted of RNA transcripts. The study used the HTBI primer set for a first-round RT-PCR of the TCR CDR3. TCRdb re-called the multiplex PCR reads through MiXCR, storing one row per CDR3 protein. This table has hundreds of thousands of distinct CDR3 sequences, around 38% appearing once. Concerning this clonotype: This may arise from a read error, as a much more abundant clone is one base away.

Sequenced: blood. This receptor was obtained from a man younger than 35 with Graves' hyperthyroidism. The chain couples TRBV9 to TRBJ2-2, with D unclear. The CDR3 sequence: CASSVLGELFF. The CDR3, as DNA: TGTGCCAGCAGCGTCCTCGGGGAGCTGTTTTTT.